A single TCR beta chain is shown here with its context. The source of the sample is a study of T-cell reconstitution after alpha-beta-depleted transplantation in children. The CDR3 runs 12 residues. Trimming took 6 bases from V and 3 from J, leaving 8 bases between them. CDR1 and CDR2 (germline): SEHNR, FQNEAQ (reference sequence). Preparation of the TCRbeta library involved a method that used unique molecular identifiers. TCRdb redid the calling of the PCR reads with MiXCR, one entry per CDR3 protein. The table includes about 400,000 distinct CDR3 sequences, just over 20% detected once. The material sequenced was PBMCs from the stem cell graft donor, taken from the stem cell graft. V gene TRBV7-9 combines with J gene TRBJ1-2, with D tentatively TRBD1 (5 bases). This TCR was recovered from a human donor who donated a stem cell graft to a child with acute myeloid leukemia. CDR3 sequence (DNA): TGTGCCAGCAGTAAGACAGACTATGGCTACACCTTC. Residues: CASSKTDYGYTF.